This section outlines one T cell receptor beta chain sequence together with its context. As yet, its antigen is unknown. The data stem from a study of shared clonotypes between healthy human individuals. The study, taken as a whole, reports: The researchers took only blood, and tissue repertoires probably look different. Across a handful of donors, naive CD4 shared 5% to 5.5%, naive CD8 more than 3%, memory CD4 2% to 2.5%, memory CD8 roughly 0.37%.

The study ran the assay at deep level. The repertoire was sequenced with immunoSEQ multiplex PCR; TCRdb's copy has only in-frame clones and lacks some. The data contain under 2.5 million clones, about nine tenths of them singletons. Trimming took off 6 bases at V and 2 bases at J, with 8 bases between the two ends. There are 12 residues in the CDR3. The germline gives CDR1 MNHNS, CDR2 SASEGT. The receptor was isolated from a man in his late teens or twenties in good health. Some clones in this sample may be carry-over from other donors' samples. The chain joins TRBV6-1 to TRBJ2-7; TRBD1 or TRBD2 may be the D gene (5 bases each). Sequencing used naive CD4+ T cells from PBMCs. The subset is: CD45RA+ positively selected. This CDR3 is CASRGVPYEQYF. In DNA, the CDR3 is TGTGCCAGCAGGGGGGTACCCTACGAGCAGTACTTC.